These 16 T cell receptor beta chains originate from one sample sequenced in a study of shared clonotypes between healthy human individuals. The data were produced by immunoSEQ multiplex PCR, yet TCRdb's version contains in-frame clones alone and is incomplete. The table has 100,000 to 120,000 clones, around 65% seen once. The specimen sequenced was memory CD8+ T cells sorted from blood. Subset specified: CD45RO+ cells pooled with CCR7-negative TemRA cells. Receptors were obtained from a woman aged 25-40 years in good health.

The V call is TRBV4-2, the J call TRBJ2-7, with TRBD2 matching over 10 bases. CDR3 size: 15 residues. Looked up from germline, CDR1 is LGHNA and CDR2 is YNFKEQ. After removal of 6 bases from V and 2 bases from J, the junction contained 7 bases not matched to a gene. This CDR3 reads CASRKEAGGPYEQYF. For the CDR3, the DNA is TGTGCCAGCAGGAAAGAAGCGGGAGGGCCCTACGAGCAGTACTTC.

In nucleotides, the CDR3 is TGTGCCAGCAGCTCCCTGCGGGGGTACACAGATACGCAGTATTTT. Encoded protein: CASSSLRGYTDTQYF. V usage is TRBV7-9 and J usage is TRBJ2-3; 7 bases are shared with TRBD2. Germline V CDR1 and CDR2: SEHNR, FQNEAQ (reference sequence). The CDR3 has 15 amino acids. V gave up 4 bases and J gave up 2 bases; unmatched junction bases: 6. Based on the CDR3 plus reference TRBV7-9 and TRBJ2-3, the full variable domain is DTGVSQNPRHKITKRGQNVTFRCDPISEHNRLYWYRQTLGQGPEFLTYFQNEAQLEKSRLLSDRFSAERPKGSFSTLEIQRTEQGDSAMYLCASSSLRGYTDTQYFGPGTRLTVL.

The rearrangement uses TRBV12-2 and TRBJ2-7; the DNA was not used to check the table's D call, TRBD2. TRBV12-2 is classified as a pseudogene. This CDR3 has 16 amino acids. CDR3: CASRLEGLADTYEQYF. The CDR3 DNA reads as TGTGCAAGTCGCTTAGAGGGACTAGCGGATACCTACGAGCAGTACTTC.

The rearrangement joins TRBV7-9 to TRBJ1-2; D is uncertain. The V and J ends lost 6 bases and 6 bases respectively, with 14 bases between them. This CDR3 has 13 amino acids. Germline V gene data show CDR1 as SEHNR and CDR2 as FQNEAQ (reference sequence). The CDR3: CASRGQVKHGYTF. Here the CDR3 DNA reads TGTGCCAGCAGAGGGCAGGTGAAGCATGGCTACACCTTC.

The genes are TRBV27 and TRBJ2-7; no clear D. Trimming left V 3 bases short and J 1 base short, with 16 bases between. Germline loops: CDR1 MNHEY, CDR2 SMNVEV (reference sequence). The CDR3 runs to 16 residues. The CDR3 loop reads CASSFPRTIYSYEQYF. The CDR3 coding sequence is TGTGCCAGCAGTTTCCCCCGGACCATTTATTCCTACGAGCAGTACTTC.

The sample holds one count of this clone. The chain is built from TRBV9 and TRBJ2-7; weak D call: TRBD1 (6 bases). This CDR3 has 16 residues. The germline V gene encodes CDR1 SGDLS and CDR2 YYNGEE. Trimming shortened V by 0 bases and J by 1 base, and 14 bases separated the two germline ends. CDR3 sequence: CASSVGQQGQSYEQYF. The CDR3 nucleotides read TGTGCCAGCAGCGTAGGCCAACAGGGTCAATCCTACGAGCAGTACTTC.

This clone was detected only a few times. The chain employs TRBV19 and TRBJ2-5; D may be TRBD2 (6 bases). The CDR3 is 13 amino acids. CDR1 and CDR2 from the germline V gene are LNHDA and SQIVND (reference sequence). V was cut by 4 bases and J by 11 bases, with 17 bases left in between. CDR3 in amino acids: CASSTWTGEGQYF. The CDR3 DNA follows: TGTGCCAGTAGTACCTGGACGGGGGAAGGGCAGTACTTC.

This clone was found many times. The rearrangement joins TRBV28 to TRBJ1-5; unclear D gene. The germline CDR1 and CDR2 sequences are MDHEN and SYDVKM. V shed 3 bases and J shed 0 bases, with 9 bases lying between them. The CDR3 has 15 residues. In nucleotides, the CDR3 is TGTGCCAGCAGTTTTGGCTTCCCTAGCAATCAGCCCCAGCATTTT. It translates to CASSFGFPSNQPQHF.

Here the CDR3 reads CAISAFGTYNTEAFF. As DNA, the CDR3 is TGTGCCATCAGCGCCTTCGGGACCTATAACACTGAAGCTTTCTTT. This chain connects TRBV10-3 to TRBJ1-1, with D perhaps TRBD1 (5 bases). Trimming stripped 6 bases from V and 2 bases from J, with 16 bases between. The CDR3 is 15 amino acids. In germline, CDR1 is ENHRY, CDR2 SYGVKD.

The DNA of the CDR3 is TGCGCCAGCAGACAGGGACAGGGAAGGAGTGGTCCCTTTTTACCCGTGGGCGAAAAACTGTTTTTT. Translated, it gives CASRQGQGRSGPFLPVGEKLFF. V is TRBV5-1 and J is TRBJ1-4; 9 bases agree with TRBD1. This CDR3 region has 22 residues. V was clipped by 5 bases and J by 8 bases; unmatched bases: 31. CDR1 is SGHRS and CDR2 is YFSETQ in the germline V gene.

Ten or more counts support this clone. This chain links TRBV4-2 with TRBJ1-3, with 9 bases lining up with TRBD1. Looked up from germline, CDR1 is LGHNA and CDR2 is YNFKEQ. CDR3 length: 15 residues. The V gene end was trimmed by 1 base and the J gene end by 4 bases; junction bases not matched to a gene: 2. CDR3 DNA: TGTGCCAGCAGCCAAGGACAGGGGGAAGGAAACACCATATATTTT. Translated: CASSQGQGEGNTIYF.

This clone came up a few times. This chain's CDR3 is CASSGGQENTEAFF. DNA for the CDR3: TGTGCCAGCAGTGGAGGACAGGAGAACACTGAAGCTTTCTTT. The V and J genes are TRBV6-5 and TRBJ1-1; 7 bases are a match to TRBD1. The CDR3 spans 14 residues. V was pared by 5 bases and J by 1 base, with 4 bases of the junction left unmatched. Germline CDR1 and CDR2: MNHEY and SVGAGI.

This chain links TRBV5-1 with TRBJ2-1, with D tentatively TRBD1 or TRBD2 (5 bases each). The V gene's germline CDR1 is SGHRS and CDR2 YFSETQ. V gave up 9 bases and J gave up 8 bases, with 24 bases separating them. The CDR3 length is 15 residues. The CDR3 loop reads CATRDGAGFADEQFF. The CDR3, as DNA: TGCGCCACCCGGGACGGGGCAGGGTTTGCGGATGAGCAGTTCTTC. The variable domain in full, completed from reference TRBV5-1 and TRBJ2-1, reads KAGVTQTPRYLIKTRGQQVTLSCSPISGHRSVSWYQQTPGQGLQFLFEYFSETQRNKGNFPGRFSGRQFSNSRSEMNVSTLELGDSALYLCATRDGAGFADEQFFGPGTRLTVL.

As to this clone: This sequence may be a read error, since a much larger clone differs from it by one base. Other DNA sequences in the same sample also yield this CDR3. J is TRBJ2-1 and V is TRBV7-8, with D perhaps given as TRBD1 or TRBD2 (5 bases each). The CDR3 covers 16 residues. Germline V gene sequence: CDR1 SGHVS, CDR2 FQNEAQ. The V end lost 5 bases, the J end lost 0 bases, and 14 bases lay between the germline ends. The CDR3 here is CASSPGTVSSYNEQFF. The CDR3 DNA sequence: TGTGCCAGCAGCCCAGGGACGGTGAGCTCCTACAATGAGCAGTTCTTC.

J is TRBJ1-4 and V is TRBV7-9; no firm D call. CDR1 is SEHNR and CDR2 is FQNEAQ in the germline V gene (reference sequence). There are 13 residues in the CDR3. The V end lost 4 bases, the J end lost 6 bases, and 9 bases lay between the germline ends. CDR3 sequence: CASSYVGDEKLFF. The CDR3 nucleotides are TGTGCCAGCAGCTACGTCGGGGATGAAAAACTGTTTTTT. Supplemented by reference TRBV7-9 and TRBJ1-4, the full variable domain reads DTGVSQNPRHKITKRGQNVTFRCDPISEHNRLYWYRQTLGQGPEFLTYFQNEAQLEKSRLLSDRFSAERPKGSFSTLEIQRTEQGDSAMYLCASSYVGDEKLFFGSGTQLSVL.

For this clone: Other DNA sequences in the sample encode the same CDR3. The rearrangement joins TRBV28 to TRBJ1-2; D is undetermined. The CDR3 spans 11 residues. The V gene lost 8 bases and the J gene lost 2 bases, with 6 bases spanning the gap. CDR1 and CDR2 (germline): MDHEN, SYDVKM. The CDR3 DNA reads TGTGCCAGCTCACGGAACTATGGCTACACCTTC. This gives the protein CASSRNYGYTF.